The 2 T cell receptor beta chains below all came from one sample that was sequenced in a study of T cell responses to AZD1222 COVID-19 vaccine (dated by TCRdb to 2020 to 2023). The protocol used for the library was the immunoSEQ multiplex PCR assay. In its TCRdb copy, this immuneACCESS table keeps in-frame sequences only and misses some clones. Where compared with another copy, unresolved V genes explain less than half of these, and the others have no known cause. The sample records about 160,000 clones, roughly 88% of which are singletons. The ten largest clones capture roughly 4% of the sample. In the paper's terms, the time point label means: about 28 days (+/-7) after the second vaccine dose. The starting material was peripheral blood, obtained 28 days after the second AZD1222 dose. Every receptor here comes from an adult who received the AZD1222 COVID-19 vaccine.

The gene calls are TRBV9 and TRBJ2-3, with 8 nucleotides matching TRBD1. J gave up 7 bases and V 1 base, and 11 bases lay outside the gene matches. This CDR3 has 16 residues. Germline CDR1 reads SGDLS; CDR2 reads YYNGEE. The CDR3 DNA reads TGTGCCAGCAGCGTAAGAGGACAGGGCATCTTGCATACGCAGTATTTT. Translating gives CASSVRGQGILHTQYF. The entire variable domain, with the rest obtained from reference TRBV9 and TRBJ2-3, is as follows: DSGVTQTPKHLITATGQRVTLRCSPRSGDLSVYWYQQSLDQGLQFLIQYYNGEERAKGNILERFSAQQFPDLHSELNLSSLELGDSALYFCASSVRGQGILHTQYFGPGTRLTVL.

CDR3 loop: CASSRGSSYNSPLHF. The DNA for the CDR3 is TGTGCCAGCAGTCGAGGAAGCTCCTATAATTCACCCCTCCACTTT. This chain joins TRBV27 and TRBJ1-6; no clear D. Trimming cost V 5 bases and J 0 bases, with 8 bases left between them. The CDR3 contains 15 residues. Per germline, CDR1 MNHEY and CDR2 SMNVEV (reference sequence).